The 30 T cell receptor beta chains below come from one sample, sequenced in a study of CD8+ T cells in alopecia areata. In each case, RNA was isolated and then reverse transcribed into cDNA as the sequencing template. The repertoire was sequenced with immunoSEQ multiplex PCR; TCRdb's copy has only in-frame clones and lacks some. Among around 29,000 clones listed, 70% to 80% were seen once. Sequencing was done on a sample of NKG2D-low CD8+ T cells sorted from blood. These receptors were collected from a human donor with alopecia areata.

This clone was observed a handful of times. This rearrangement joins TRBV19 to TRBJ1-1; tentative D call: TRBD1 (5 bases). This CDR3 is built from 11 residues. The ends were cut back, 8 bases at V and 10 bases at J, with 14 bases in the middle. The germline V gene has CDR1 LNHDA and CDR2 SQIVND (reference sequence). The CDR3 DNA is TGTGCCAGTGGGATGTGGACAAGAGCTTTCTTT. Its protein is CASGMWTRAFF.

This clone was picked up one time. The chain employs TRBV5-4 and TRBJ2-7, with 9 positions matching TRBD2. CDR1 and CDR2 from the germline V gene are SGHNT and YYREEE (reference sequence). The CDR3 runs to 14 residues. V was clipped by 4 bases and J by 6 bases; unmatched bases: 8. As DNA, the CDR3 is TGTGCCAGCAGCCTATCGGGACTAGCCCCCGAGCAGTACTTC. Residues: CASSLSGLAPEQYF.

This clone was picked up a small number of times. The V gene is TRBV19, the J gene TRBJ2-4; 7 bases fit TRBD2. This CDR3 region has 14 residues. The ends lost 9 bases at V and 5 bases at J; junction bases unmatched: 10. Germline-derived CDR1 and CDR2 are LNHDA and SQIVND (reference sequence). CDR3 amino acids: CASPWPGGENIQYF. The CDR3 DNA reads TGTGCCAGCCCCTGGCCGGGAGGCGAAAACATTCAGTACTTC. Variable domain in full (rest from reference TRBV19 and TRBJ2-4): DGGITQSPKYLFRKEGQNVTLSCEQNLNHDAMYWYRQDPGQGLRLIYYSQIVNDFQKGDIAEGYSVSREKKESFPLTVTSAQKNPTAFYLCASPWPGGENIQYFGAGTRLSVL.

The gene calls are TRBV7-3 and TRBJ2-3; no clear D. The V gene's germline CDR1 is SGHTA and CDR2 FQGTGA. This CDR3 comprises 15 residues. V was pared by 2 bases and J by 4 bases, with 13 bases between. The CDR3 is CASSLAPRSPDTQYF. The DNA of the CDR3 is TGTGCCAGCAGCTTAGCTCCTCGGTCGCCAGATACGCAGTATTTT.

The rearrangement uses TRBV9 and TRBJ2-1; D unclear. V was cut by 3 bases and J by 4 bases, with 2 bases left in between. Looked up from germline, CDR1 is SGDLS and CDR2 is YYNGEE. This CDR3 comprises 11 residues. The CDR3 DNA sequence: TGTGCCAGCAGCGAATACAATGAGCAGTTCTTC. This sequence encodes CASSEYNEQFF.

The table lists this clone with a few counts. The rearrangement joins TRBV19 to TRBJ2-1; the D gene is possibly TRBD1 (6 bases). V gave up 5 bases and J gave up 6 bases, with 14 bases separating them. Germline CDR1 LNHDA, CDR2 SQIVND (reference sequence). The CDR3 covers 14 residues. CDR3 amino acids: CASSLTGPGNEQFF. CDR3 sequence (DNA): TGTGCCAGTAGTTTGACAGGTCCAGGCAATGAGCAGTTCTTC.

The CDR3 reads CSVNQGNEQYF. Here the CDR3 DNA reads TGCAGCGTTAACCAGGGGAACGAGCAGTACTTC. J is TRBJ2-5 and V is TRBV29-1, with D perhaps TRBD1 (6 bases). Near its end, the DNA agrees better with TRBJ2-7, so the J call may be wrong. CDR3 size: 11 residues. The germline CDR1 and CDR2 sequences are SQVTM and ANQGSEA.

The chain combines TRBV29-1 with TRBJ2-1, with 12 bases lining up with TRBD2. CDR1 and CDR2 from the germline V gene are SQVTM and ANQGSEA. This CDR3 is 13 amino acids long. The CDR3: CSALAGGPNEQFF. In DNA form, the CDR3 reads TGCAGTGCTCTAGCGGGAGGGCCGAATGAGCAGTTCTTC.

The chain carries TRBV2 and TRBJ2-1; 13 bases match TRBD2. The germline gives CDR1 SNHLY, CDR2 FYNNEI. The CDR3 is 18 residues long. Trimming took 8 bases from V and 2 from J; bases not matched to a gene: 12. The CDR3 is CASPVTSGGAQPYNEQFF. CDR3 nucleotides: TGTGCCAGCCCAGTAACTAGCGGGGGGGCACAGCCCTACAATGAGCAGTTCTTC.

The chain recombines TRBV14 with TRBJ2-5; D may be TRBD1 or TRBD2 (5 bases each). The CDR3 has 14 residues. In germline, CDR1 is SGHDN, CDR2 FVKESK. Trimming took 2 bases from V and 4 from J, leaving 11 bases between them. CDR3 amino acids: CASSQRDGLETQYF. The CDR3 nucleotides are TGTGCCAGCAGCCAACGGGACGGACTAGAGACCCAGTACTTC.

The chain recombines TRBV7-9 with TRBJ2-7, with 8 bases identical to TRBD1. The CDR3 sequence is 12 residues long. CDR1 is SEHNR and CDR2 is FQNEAQ in the germline V gene (reference sequence). V was clipped by 4 bases and J by 12 bases; unmatched bases: 8. The CDR3 region is CASSSGQGARYF. CDR3 DNA: TGTGCCAGCAGCTCGGGCCAGGGGGCGCGGTACTTC. Full variable domain (outside the CDR3, taken from reference TRBV7-9 and TRBJ2-7): DTGVSQNPRHKITKRGQNVTFRCDPISEHNRLYWYRQTLGQGPEFLTYFQNEAQLEKSRLLSDRFSAERPKGSFSTLEIQRTEQGDSAMYLCASSSGQGARYFGPGTRLTVT.

This clone was observed a single time. Here the CDR3 DNA reads TGTGCCAGCACCCAAAACGGGGGGCCCGACGAGCAGTACTTC. As protein: CASTQNGGPDEQYF. The chain has TRBV6-5 and TRBJ2-7; D is perhaps TRBD2 (7 bases). CDR1 is MNHEY and CDR2 is SVGAGI in the germline V gene. The CDR3 consists of 14 residues. V was pared by 7 bases and J by 5 bases, with 18 bases between.

V is TRBV4-1 and J is TRBJ1-1; a possible D gene is TRBD1 (6 bases). The germline V gene encodes CDR1 MGHRA and CDR2 YSYEKL. With 0 bases removed from V and 5 bases from J, the gap between germline ends came to 16 bases. CDR3 length: 16 residues. The CDR3 region is CASSQEGEGGGTEAFF. CDR3 in DNA: TGCGCCAGCAGCCAAGAAGGCGAGGGGGGCGGAACTGAAGCTTTCTTT.

This clone was seen a single time. The rearrangement uses TRBV27 and TRBJ2-7; D is possibly TRBD1 (6 bases). Germline V gene lookup returns CDR1 MNHEY and CDR2 SMNVEV (reference sequence). CDR3 length: 15 amino acids. V lost 4 bases and J 10 bases, leaving 23 bases between the germline ends. In DNA, the CDR3 is TGTGCCAGCAGTTCCCCCATCGGACAGAGAGGGGTACAGTACTTC. Translated, it gives CASSSPIGQRGVQYF.

The genes are TRBV30 and TRBJ2-7; D remains unclear. This CDR3 comprises 12 residues. Trimming removed 0 bases at V and 1 base at J, with 4 bases between. The V gene's germline CDR1 is GTSNPN and CDR2 SVGIG (reference sequence). CDR3 loop: CAWSVLSYEQYF. In DNA form, the CDR3 reads TGTGCCTGGAGTGTACTATCCTACGAGCAGTACTTC. Looking up the rest from reference TRBV30 and TRBJ2-7 gives the full variable domain: SQTIHQWPATLVQPVGSPLSLECTVEGTSNPNLYWYRQAAGRGLQLLFYSVGIGQISSEVPQNLSASRPQDRQFILSSKKLLLSDSGFYLCAWSVLSYEQYFGPGTRLTVT.

The rearrangement links TRBV29-1 to TRBJ2-2, with TRBD2 as a possible D gene (5 bases). Trimming took 8 bases from V and 7 from J, leaving 17 bases between them. CDR1 SQVTM and CDR2 ANQGSEA come from the germline V gene. The length of the CDR3 is 13 residues. The CDR3 nucleotides are TGCAGCATAGCTACCGGAGGCGTCGGGGAGCTGTTTTTT. Its protein is CSIATGGVGELFF.

The chain carries TRBV5-1 and TRBJ2-1; possibly TRBD1 for D (5 bases). Trimming shortened V by 1 base and J by 2 bases, and 13 bases separated the two germline ends. From germline, CDR1 is SGHRS and CDR2 YFSETQ. The CDR3 covers 16 residues. The CDR3 DNA is TGCGCCAGCAGCTTGTATAGGGGAAACACCTACAATGAGCAGTTCTTC. Translation gives CASSLYRGNTYNEQFF.

Remarks on this clone: The junction does not match germline at one end; this may be a read error. The rearrangement uses TRBV5-4 and TRBJ2-5; possible D gene TRBD2, 6 bases. The length of the CDR3 is 15 residues. Germline values: CDR1 SGHNT, CDR2 YYREEE (reference sequence). The CDR3 DNA reads as TGTGCCAGCACCTTGTTGGAGGGAGCACCGGAGACCCAGTACTTC. Amino acid sequence: CASTLLEGAPETQYF.

The V gene is TRBV30, the J gene TRBJ2-7, with D hard to call. V dropped 3 bases and J dropped 0 bases, with 6 bases sitting between them. The germline V gene has CDR1 GTSNPN and CDR2 SVGIG (reference sequence). CDR3 length: 12 residues. CDR3 DNA: TGTGCCTGGAGCAGCCTCTCCTACGAGCAGTACTTC. This sequence encodes CAWSSLSYEQYF.

The CDR3 DNA reads as TGCAGCGTTGAAGACGCCTTTTCGTGGGAGCAGTACTTC. Protein sequence: CSVEDAFSWEQYF. This chain uses TRBV29-1 with TRBJ2-7; D is unresolved. Looked up from germline, CDR1 is SQVTM and CDR2 is ANQGSEA. Trimming shortened V by 0 bases and J by 7 bases, and 13 bases separated the two germline ends. This CDR3 region has 13 residues.

The DNA of the CDR3 is TGTGCCAGTAGCGGGACTAGCGGGTCCTACGAGCAGTACTTC. This sequence encodes CASSGTSGSYEQYF. The rearrangement uses TRBV19 and TRBJ2-7; 12 nucleotides line up with TRBD2. The CDR3 loop spans 14 amino acids. Germline loops: CDR1 LNHDA, CDR2 SQIVND (reference sequence). The V and J ends lost 6 bases and 1 base, in that order; junction bases with no gene match: 1.

The chain employs TRBV6-5 and TRBJ2-1; D uncertain. The CDR3 spans 13 residues. The V end was cut by 9 bases, the J end by 6 bases, with 15 bases between. CDR1 is MNHEY, CDR2 SVGAGI, per germline. CDR3 amino acids: CASSPGHGNEQFF. CDR3 DNA sequence: TGTGCCAGTTCCCCAGGTCACGGCAATGAGCAGTTCTTC.

This clone appeared a single time. V is TRBV29-1 and J is TRBJ2-7; possibly TRBD2 for D (7 bases). CDR3 length equals 12 residues. The V and J ends lost 1 base and 6 bases respectively, with 10 bases between them. The V gene's germline CDR1 is SQVTM and CDR2 ANQGSEA. The CDR3 nucleotides are TGCAGCGTTGAAGGGGGGGGCAGCGAGCAGTACTTC. Its protein product is CSVEGGGSEQYF.

The gene calls are TRBV5-1 and TRBJ2-7; TRBD1 aligns across 9 bases. The germline V gene has CDR1 SGHRS and CDR2 YFSETQ. CDR3 length: 14 amino acids. The V gene end was trimmed by 4 bases and the J gene end by 3 bases; junction bases not matched to a gene: 5. Here the CDR3 reads CASSDRDRDYEQYF. The CDR3 nucleotides are TGCGCCAGCAGCGACCGGGACAGGGACTACGAGCAGTACTTC. Full variable domain (outside the CDR3, taken from reference TRBV5-1 and TRBJ2-7): KAGVTQTPRYLIKTRGQQVTLSCSPISGHRSVSWYQQTPGQGLQFLFEYFSETQRNKGNFPGRFSGRQFSNSRSEMNVSTLELGDSALYLCASSDRDRDYEQYFGPGTRLTVT.

The chain is built from TRBV6-5 and TRBJ2-7, with TRBD1 matching 8 bases. The CDR3 loop spans 14 amino acids. Per the germline V gene, CDR1 is MNHEY and CDR2 is SVGAGI. Trimming removed 4 bases from V and 6 bases from J; junction bases left unmatched: 8. In DNA, the CDR3 is TGTGCCAGCAGTTTGACAGGGGATCGGCGCGAGCAGTACTTC. The encoded protein is CASSLTGDRREQYF.

This clone has a handful of counts. The chain joins TRBV23-1 to TRBJ2-2, with D maybe TRBD1 (6 bases). TRBV23-1 is classed as an ORF, of uncertain function. This CDR3 is built from 15 residues. Trimming left V 1 base short and J 6 bases short, with 12 bases between. The CDR3 loop reads CASSQLRGRPGELFF. Here the CDR3 DNA reads TGCGCCAGCAGTCAATTAAGGGGGAGACCCGGGGAGCTGTTTTTT.

V gene TRBV11-2 combines with J gene TRBJ2-5, with TRBD1 identical over 9 bases. Germline V CDR1 and CDR2: SGHAT, FQNNGV. This CDR3 region has 15 residues. Trimming took 5 bases from V and 1 from J; bases not matched to a gene: 5. This CDR3 reads CASSPPQGAQETQYF. The CDR3 nucleotides read TGTGCCAGCAGCCCGCCACAGGGGGCCCAAGAGACCCAGTACTTC.

This clone was observed a few times. The chain combines TRBV7-9 with TRBJ1-2; D is uncertain. Germline V gene lookup returns CDR1 SEHNR and CDR2 FQNEAQ (reference sequence). Trimming pared 1 base from V and 7 bases from J, leaving 7 bases between. The CDR3 sequence is 12 residues long. This CDR3 is CASSLGIPGYTF. The CDR3 DNA reads TGTGCCAGCAGCTTAGGAATTCCTGGCTACACCTTC.

In DNA, the CDR3 is TGTGCCAGCTCACCTACCGGGTCAGTATTATACGAGCAGTACTTC. It yields the protein CASSPTGSVLYEQYF. The chain recombines TRBV18 with TRBJ2-7; D remains unclear. V lost 3 bases to trimming and J lost 4 bases, with 16 bases between them. The CDR3 has 15 residues. The germline V gene has CDR1 KGHSH and CDR2 LQKENI.

This clone has only a few counts. V gene TRBV4-1 combines with J gene TRBJ2-2; D is unresolved. This CDR3 contains 12 residues. Trimming removed 2 bases from V and 5 bases from J, with 3 bases in between. Germline V gives CDR1 MGHRA, CDR2 YSYEKL. The chain's CDR3 is CASSQLTGELFF. As DNA, the CDR3 is TGCGCCAGCAGCCAATTAACCGGGGAGCTGTTTTTT.